Listed here is a single TCR beta chain. The sample originates from a study of CD8 T cells in Susac syndrome. The RNA, about 0.45 to 1 ug, was put through reverse transcription using random hexamers. TCRdb reprocessed the immunoSEQ multiplex PCR reads via MiXCR and lists one record per CDR3 protein. This repertoire shows under 250,000 distinct CDR3 sequences, around 95% found once; its top ten account for about 0.07%. From germline, CDR1 is GTSNPN and CDR2 SVGIG (reference sequence). The ends lost 0 bases at V and 7 bases at J; junction bases unmatched: 6. The CDR3 consists of 14 residues. The source of this sequence is a human donor with multiple sclerosis. This chain joins TRBV30 and TRBJ2-1; 7 bases are a match to TRBD1. Sequencing was carried out using CD4+ T cells from PBMCs. The CDR3 nucleotides are TGTGCCTGGAGTGTCCTCGGGACAGCAAATGAGCAGTTCTTC. Translating it yields CAWSVLGTANEQFF. Full variable domain (remainder filled in from reference TRBV30 and TRBJ2-1): SQTIHQWPATLVQPVGSPLSLECTVEGTSNPNLYWYRQAAGRGLQLLFYSVGIGQISSEVPQNLSASRPQDRQFILSSKKLLLSDSGFYLCAWSVLGTANEQFFGPGTRLTVL.